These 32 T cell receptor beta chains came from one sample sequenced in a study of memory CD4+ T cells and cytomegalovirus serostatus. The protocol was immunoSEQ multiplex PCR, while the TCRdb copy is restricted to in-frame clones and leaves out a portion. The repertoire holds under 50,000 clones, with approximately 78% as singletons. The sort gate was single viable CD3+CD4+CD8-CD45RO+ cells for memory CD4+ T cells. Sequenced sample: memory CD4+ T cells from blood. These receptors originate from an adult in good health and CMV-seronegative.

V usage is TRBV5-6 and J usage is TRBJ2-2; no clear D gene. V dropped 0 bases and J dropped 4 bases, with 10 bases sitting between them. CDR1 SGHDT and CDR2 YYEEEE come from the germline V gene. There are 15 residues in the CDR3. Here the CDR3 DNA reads TGTGCCAGCAGCTTGGTAGGGATTGGCACCGGGGAGCTGTTTTTT. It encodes CASSLVGIGTGELFF.

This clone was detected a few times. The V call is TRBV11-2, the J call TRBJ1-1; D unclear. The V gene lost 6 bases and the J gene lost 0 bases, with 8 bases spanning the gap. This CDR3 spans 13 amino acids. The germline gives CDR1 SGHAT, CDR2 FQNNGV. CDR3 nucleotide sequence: TGTGCCAGCAGGGCCGGGGTGAACACTGAAGCTTTCTTT. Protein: CASRAGVNTEAFF. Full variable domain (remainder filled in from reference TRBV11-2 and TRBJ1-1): EAGVAQSPRYKIIEKRQSVAFWCNPISGHATLYWYQQILGQGPKLLIQFQNNGVVDDSQLPKDRFSAERLKGVDSTLKIQPAKLEDSAVYLCASRAGVNTEAFFGQGTRLTVV.

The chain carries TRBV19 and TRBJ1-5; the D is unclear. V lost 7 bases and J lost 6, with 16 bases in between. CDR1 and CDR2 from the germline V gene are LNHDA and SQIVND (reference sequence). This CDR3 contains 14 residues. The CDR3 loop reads CASNAAFESQPQHF. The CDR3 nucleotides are TGTGCCAGTAACGCGGCATTTGAAAGTCAGCCCCAGCATTTT.

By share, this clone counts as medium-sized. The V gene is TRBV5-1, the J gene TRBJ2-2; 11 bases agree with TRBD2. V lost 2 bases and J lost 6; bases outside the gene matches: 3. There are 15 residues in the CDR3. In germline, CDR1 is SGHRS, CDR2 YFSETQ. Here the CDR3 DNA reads TGCGCCAGCAGCTTCGGTAGCGGGGGGGCCGGGGAGCTGTTTTTT. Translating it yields CASSFGSGGAGELFF.

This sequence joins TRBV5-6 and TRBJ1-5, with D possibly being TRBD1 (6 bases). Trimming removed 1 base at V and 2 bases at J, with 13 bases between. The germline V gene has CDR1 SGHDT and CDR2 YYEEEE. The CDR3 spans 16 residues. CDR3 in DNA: TGTGCCAGCAGCTTGCGGGGCAGGGGCGGCAATCAGCCCCAGCATTTT. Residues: CASSLRGRGGNQPQHF.

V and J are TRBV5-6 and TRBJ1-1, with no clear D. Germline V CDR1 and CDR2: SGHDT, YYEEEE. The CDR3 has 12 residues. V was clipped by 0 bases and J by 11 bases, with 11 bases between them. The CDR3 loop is CASSLVGRDAFF. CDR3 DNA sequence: TGTGCCAGCAGCTTGGTTGGCAGAGATGCTTTCTTT.

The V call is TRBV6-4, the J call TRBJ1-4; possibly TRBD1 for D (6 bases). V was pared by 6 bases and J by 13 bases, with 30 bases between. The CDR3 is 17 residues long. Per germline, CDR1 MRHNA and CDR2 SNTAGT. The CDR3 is CASREGPCFWTAGGLFF. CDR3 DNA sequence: TGTGCCAGCAGGGAGGGACCGTGCTTTTGGACAGCCGGAGGACTGTTTTTT.

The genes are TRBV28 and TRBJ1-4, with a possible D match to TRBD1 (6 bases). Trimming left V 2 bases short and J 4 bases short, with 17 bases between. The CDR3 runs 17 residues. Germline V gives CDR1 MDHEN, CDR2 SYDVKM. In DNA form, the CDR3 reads TGTGCCAGCAGTTTAGGGGGCGGGGGACTGGGTAATGAAAAACTGTTTTTT. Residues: CASSLGGGGLGNEKLFF.

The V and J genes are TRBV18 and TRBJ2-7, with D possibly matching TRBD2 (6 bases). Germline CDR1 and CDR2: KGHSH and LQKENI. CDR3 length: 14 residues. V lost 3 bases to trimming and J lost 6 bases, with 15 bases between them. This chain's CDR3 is CASSPGTGGAEQYF. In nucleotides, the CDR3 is TGTGCCAGCTCACCGGGGACTGGAGGGGCCGAGCAGTACTTC. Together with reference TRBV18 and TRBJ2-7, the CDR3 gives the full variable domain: NAGVMQNPRHLVRRRGQEARLRCSPMKGHSHVYWYRQLPEEGLKFMVYLQKENIIDESGMPKERFSAEFPKEGPSILRIQQVVRGDSAAYFCASSPGTGGAEQYFGPGTRLTVT.

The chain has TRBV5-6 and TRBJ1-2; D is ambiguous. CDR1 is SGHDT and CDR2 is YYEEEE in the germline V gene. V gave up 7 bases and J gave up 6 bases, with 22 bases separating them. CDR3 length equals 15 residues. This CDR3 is CASSLLGVPTDGYTF. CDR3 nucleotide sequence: TGTGCCAGCTCCCTTCTAGGAGTCCCGACGGATGGCTACACCTTC.

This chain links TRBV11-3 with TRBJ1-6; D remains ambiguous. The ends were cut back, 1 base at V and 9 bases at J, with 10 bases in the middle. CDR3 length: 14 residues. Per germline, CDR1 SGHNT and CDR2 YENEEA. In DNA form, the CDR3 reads TGTGCCAGCAGCTTAGGGCTCGCCGGTTCACCCCTCCACTTT. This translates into CASSLGLAGSPLHF.

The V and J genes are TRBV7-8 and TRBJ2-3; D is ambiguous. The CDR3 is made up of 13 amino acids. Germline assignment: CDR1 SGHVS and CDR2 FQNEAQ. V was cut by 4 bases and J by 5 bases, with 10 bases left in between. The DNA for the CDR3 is TGTGCCAGCAGCTCAATACGGCGAGATACGCAGTATTTT. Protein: CASSSIRRDTQYF.

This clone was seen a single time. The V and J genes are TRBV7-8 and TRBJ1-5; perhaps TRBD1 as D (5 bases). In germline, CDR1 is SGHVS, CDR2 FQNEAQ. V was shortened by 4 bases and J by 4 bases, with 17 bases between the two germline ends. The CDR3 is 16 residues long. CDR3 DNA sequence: TGTGCCAGCAGCTCGGACACACCAGGGTCTAATCAGCCCCAGCATTTT. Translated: CASSSDTPGSNQPQHF.

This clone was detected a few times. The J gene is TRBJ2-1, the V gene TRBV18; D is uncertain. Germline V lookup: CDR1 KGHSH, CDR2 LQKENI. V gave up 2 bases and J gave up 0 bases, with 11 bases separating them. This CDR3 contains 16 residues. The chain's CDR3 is CASSPAVTSSYNEQFF. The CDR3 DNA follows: TGTGCCAGCTCACCAGCCGTTACGAGCTCCTACAATGAGCAGTTCTTC.

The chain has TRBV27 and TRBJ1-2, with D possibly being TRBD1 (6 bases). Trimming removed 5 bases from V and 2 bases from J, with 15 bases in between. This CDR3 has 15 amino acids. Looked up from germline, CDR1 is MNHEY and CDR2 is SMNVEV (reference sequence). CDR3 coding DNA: TGTGCCAGCAGTCCCCGGCAGGGGCCGAACTATGGCTACACCTTC. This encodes CASSPRQGPNYGYTF.

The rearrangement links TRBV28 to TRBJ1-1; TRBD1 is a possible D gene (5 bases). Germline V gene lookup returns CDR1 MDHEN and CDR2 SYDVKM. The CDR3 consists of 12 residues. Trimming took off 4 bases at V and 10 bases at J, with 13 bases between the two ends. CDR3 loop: CASSSPGLVAFF. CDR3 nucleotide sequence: TGTGCCAGCAGTTCCCCAGGGCTTGTAGCTTTCTTT.

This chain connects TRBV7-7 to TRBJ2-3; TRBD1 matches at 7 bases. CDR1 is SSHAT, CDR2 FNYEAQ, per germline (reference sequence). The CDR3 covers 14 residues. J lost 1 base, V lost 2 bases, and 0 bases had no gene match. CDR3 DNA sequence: TGTGCCAGCAGCTTAACAGGGGGCACAGATACGCAGTATTTT. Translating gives CASSLTGGTDTQYF.

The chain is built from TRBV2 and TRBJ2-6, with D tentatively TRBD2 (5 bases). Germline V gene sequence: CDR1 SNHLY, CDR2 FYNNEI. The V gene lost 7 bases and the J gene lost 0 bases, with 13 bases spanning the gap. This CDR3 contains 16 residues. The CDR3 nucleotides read TGTGCCAGCAAACCCGAGAGGGACTCTGGGGCCAACGTCCTGACTTTC. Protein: CASKPERDSGANVLTF.

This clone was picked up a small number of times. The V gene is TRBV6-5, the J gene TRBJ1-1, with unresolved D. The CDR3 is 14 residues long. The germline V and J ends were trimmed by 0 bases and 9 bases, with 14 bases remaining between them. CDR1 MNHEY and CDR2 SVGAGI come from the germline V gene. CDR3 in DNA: TGTGCCAGCAGTTACTCGTTACCAGATACCCAAGCTTTCTTT. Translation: CASSYSLPDTQAFF.

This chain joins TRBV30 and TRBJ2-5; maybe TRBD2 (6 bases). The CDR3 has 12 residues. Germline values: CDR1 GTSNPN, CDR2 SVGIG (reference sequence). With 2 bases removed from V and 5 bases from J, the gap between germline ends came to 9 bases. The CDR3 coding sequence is TGTGCCTGGAGTATGGGGAGGGAGACCCAGTACTTC. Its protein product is CAWSMGRETQYF.

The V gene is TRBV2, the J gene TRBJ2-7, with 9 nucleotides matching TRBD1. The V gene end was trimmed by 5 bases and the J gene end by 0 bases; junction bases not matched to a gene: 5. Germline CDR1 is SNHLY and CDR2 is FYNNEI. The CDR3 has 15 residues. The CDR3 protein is CASSIDRGISYEQYF. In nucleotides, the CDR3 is TGTGCCAGCAGTATCGACAGGGGGATCTCCTACGAGCAGTACTTC.

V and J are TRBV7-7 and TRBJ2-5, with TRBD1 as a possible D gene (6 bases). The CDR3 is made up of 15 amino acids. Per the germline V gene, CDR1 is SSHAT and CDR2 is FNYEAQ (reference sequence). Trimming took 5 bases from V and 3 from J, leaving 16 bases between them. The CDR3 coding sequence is TGTGCCAGCAGCAAAACAGGGATGAGGGAAGAGACCCAGTACTTC. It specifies CASSKTGMREETQYF. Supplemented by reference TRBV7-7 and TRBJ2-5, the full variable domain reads GAGVSQSPRYKVTKRGQDVTLRCDPISSHATLYWYQQALGQGPEFLTYFNYEAQPDKSGLPSDRFSAERPEGSISTLTIQRTEQRDSAMYRCASSKTGMREETQYFGPGTRLLVL.

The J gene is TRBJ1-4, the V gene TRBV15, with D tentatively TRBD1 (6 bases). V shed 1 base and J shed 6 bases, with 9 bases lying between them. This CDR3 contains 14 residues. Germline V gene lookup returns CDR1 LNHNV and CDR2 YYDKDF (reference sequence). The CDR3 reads CATSRGSGDEKLFF. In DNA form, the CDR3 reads TGTGCCACCAGCAGAGGTTCAGGGGATGAAAAACTGTTTTTT.

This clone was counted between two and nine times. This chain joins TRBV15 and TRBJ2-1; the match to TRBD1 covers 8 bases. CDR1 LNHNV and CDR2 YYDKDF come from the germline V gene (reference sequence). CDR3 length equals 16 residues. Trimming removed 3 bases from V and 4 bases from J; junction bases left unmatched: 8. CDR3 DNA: TGTGCCACCAGCAGCGGGGACAGGAGTCGATACAATGAGCAGTTCTTC. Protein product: CATSSGDRSRYNEQFF. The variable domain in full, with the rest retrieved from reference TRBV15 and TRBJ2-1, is DAMVIQNPRYQVTQFGKPVTLSCSQTLNHNVMYWYQQKSSQAPKLLFHYYDKDFNNEADTPDNFQSRRPNTSFCFLDIRSPGLGDTAMYLCATSSGDRSRYNEQFFGPGTRLTVL.

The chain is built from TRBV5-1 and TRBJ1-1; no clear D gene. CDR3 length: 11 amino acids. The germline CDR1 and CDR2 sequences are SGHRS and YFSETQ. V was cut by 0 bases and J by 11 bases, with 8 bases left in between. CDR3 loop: CASSLGRHAFF. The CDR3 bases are TGCGCCAGCAGCTTGGGCCGGCACGCTTTCTTT.

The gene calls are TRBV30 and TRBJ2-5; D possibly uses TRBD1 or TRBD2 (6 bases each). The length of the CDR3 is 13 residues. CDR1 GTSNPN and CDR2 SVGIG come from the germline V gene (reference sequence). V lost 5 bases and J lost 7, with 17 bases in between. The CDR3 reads CAWGTGGHGTQYF. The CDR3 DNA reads TGTGCCTGGGGTACCGGGGGCCATGGGACCCAGTACTTC. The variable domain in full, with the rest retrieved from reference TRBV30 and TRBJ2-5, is SQTIHQWPATLVQPVGSPLSLECTVEGTSNPNLYWYRQAAGRGLQLLFYSVGIGQISSEVPQNLSASRPQDRQFILSSKKLLLSDSGFYLCAWGTGGHGTQYFGPGTRLLVL.

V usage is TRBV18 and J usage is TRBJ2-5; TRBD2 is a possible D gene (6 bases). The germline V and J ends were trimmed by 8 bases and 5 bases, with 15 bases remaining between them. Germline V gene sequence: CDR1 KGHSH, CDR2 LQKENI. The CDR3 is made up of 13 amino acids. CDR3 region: CASATGGGETQYF. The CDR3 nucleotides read TGTGCCAGCGCAACCGGAGGAGGGGAGACCCAGTACTTC.

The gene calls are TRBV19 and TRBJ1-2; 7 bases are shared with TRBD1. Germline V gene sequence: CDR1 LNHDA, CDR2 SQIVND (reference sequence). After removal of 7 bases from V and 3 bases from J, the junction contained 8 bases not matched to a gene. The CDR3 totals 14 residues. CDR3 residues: CASTPARGDYGYTF. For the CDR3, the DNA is TGTGCCAGTACCCCGGCCAGGGGGGACTATGGCTACACCTTC.

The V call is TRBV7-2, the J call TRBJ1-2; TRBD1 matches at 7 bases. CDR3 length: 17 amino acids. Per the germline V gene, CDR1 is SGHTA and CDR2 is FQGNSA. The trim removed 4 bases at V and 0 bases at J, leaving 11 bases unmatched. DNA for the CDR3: TGTGCCAGCAGCTCTCGGACAGGCGGGGTAGCTAACTATGGCTACACCTTC. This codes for CASSSRTGGVANYGYTF.

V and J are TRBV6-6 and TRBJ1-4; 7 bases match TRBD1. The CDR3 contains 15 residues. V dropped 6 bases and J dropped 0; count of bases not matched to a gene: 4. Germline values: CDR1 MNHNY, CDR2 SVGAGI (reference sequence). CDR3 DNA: TGTGCCAGCAGGACAGGGCGTGCAACTAATGAAAAACTGTTTTTT. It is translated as CASRTGRATNEKLFF.

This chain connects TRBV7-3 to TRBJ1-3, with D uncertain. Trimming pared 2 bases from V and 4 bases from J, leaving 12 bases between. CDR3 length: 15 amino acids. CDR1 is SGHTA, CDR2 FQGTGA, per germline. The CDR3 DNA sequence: TGTGCCAGCAGCTTACAGCTCGGAAGCGGAAACACCATATATTTT. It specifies CASSLQLGSGNTIYF.

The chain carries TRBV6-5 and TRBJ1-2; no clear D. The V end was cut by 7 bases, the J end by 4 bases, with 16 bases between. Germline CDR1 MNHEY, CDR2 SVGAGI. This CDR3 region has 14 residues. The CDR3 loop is CASTTRGGPYGYTF. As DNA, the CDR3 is TGTGCCAGCACCACCCGGGGAGGGCCCTATGGCTACACCTTC.